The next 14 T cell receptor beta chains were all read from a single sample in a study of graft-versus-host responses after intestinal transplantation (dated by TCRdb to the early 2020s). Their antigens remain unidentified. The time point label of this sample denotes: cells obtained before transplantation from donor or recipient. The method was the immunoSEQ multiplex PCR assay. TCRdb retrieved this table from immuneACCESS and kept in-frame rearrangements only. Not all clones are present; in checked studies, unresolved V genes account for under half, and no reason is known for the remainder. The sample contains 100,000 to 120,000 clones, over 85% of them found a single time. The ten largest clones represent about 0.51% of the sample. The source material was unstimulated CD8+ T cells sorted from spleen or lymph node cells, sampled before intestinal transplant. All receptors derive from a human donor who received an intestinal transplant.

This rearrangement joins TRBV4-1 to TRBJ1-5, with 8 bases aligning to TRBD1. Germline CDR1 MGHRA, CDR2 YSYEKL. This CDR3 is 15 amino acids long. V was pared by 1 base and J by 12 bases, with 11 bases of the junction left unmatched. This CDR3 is CASSQAKGQGGVQHF. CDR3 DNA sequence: TGCGCCAGCAGCCAAGCGAAAGGACAGGGAGGCGTCCAGCATTTT.

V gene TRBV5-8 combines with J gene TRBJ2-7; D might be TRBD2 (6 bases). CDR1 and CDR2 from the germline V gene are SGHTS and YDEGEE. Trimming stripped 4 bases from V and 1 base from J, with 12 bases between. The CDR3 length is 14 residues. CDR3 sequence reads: CASSLESGSYEQYF. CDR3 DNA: TGTGCCAGCAGCCTGGAGAGCGGGTCCTACGAGCAGTACTTC.

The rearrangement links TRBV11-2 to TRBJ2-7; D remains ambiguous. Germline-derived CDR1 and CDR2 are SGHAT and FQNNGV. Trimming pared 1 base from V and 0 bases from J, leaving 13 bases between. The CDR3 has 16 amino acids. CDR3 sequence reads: CASSLVTGSSSYEQYF. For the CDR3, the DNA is TGTGCCAGCAGCTTAGTGACTGGGTCGAGCTCCTACGAGCAGTACTTC.

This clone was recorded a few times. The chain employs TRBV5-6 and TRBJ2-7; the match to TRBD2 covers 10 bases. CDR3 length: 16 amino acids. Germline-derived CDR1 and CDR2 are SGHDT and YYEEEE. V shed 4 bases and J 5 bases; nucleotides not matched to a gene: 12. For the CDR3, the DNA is TGTGCCAGCAGCCCAGGACTAGCGGAGGCAAGGCACGAGCAGTACTTC. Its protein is CASSPGLAEARHEQYF.

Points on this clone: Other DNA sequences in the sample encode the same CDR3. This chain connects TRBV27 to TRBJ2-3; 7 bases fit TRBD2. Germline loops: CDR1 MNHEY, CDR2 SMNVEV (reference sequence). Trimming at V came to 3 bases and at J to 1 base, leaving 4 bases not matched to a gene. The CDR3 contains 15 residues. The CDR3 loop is CASSFRTSGTDTQYF. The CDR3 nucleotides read TGTGCCAGCAGTTTTCGTACTAGCGGCACAGATACGCAGTATTTT.

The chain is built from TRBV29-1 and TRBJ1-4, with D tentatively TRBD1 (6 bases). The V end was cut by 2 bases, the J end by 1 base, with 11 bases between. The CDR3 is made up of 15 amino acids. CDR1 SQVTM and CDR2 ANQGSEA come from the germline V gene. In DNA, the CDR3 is TGCAGCGTTGAATTACAGGGAGAAACTAATGAAAAACTGTTTTTT. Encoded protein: CSVELQGETNEKLFF.

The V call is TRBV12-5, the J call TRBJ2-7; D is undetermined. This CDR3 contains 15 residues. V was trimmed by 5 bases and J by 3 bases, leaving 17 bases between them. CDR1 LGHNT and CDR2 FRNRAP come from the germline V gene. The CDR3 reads CASGPPDGPVYEQYF. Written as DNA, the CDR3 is TGTGCTAGTGGTCCTCCGGACGGACCAGTCTACGAGCAGTACTTC. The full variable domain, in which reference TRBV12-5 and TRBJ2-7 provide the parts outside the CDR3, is DARVTQTPRHKVTEMGQEVTMRCQPILGHNTVFWYRQTMMQGLELLAYFRNRAPLDDSGMPKDRFSAEMPDATLATLKIQPSEPRDSAVYFCASGPPDGPVYEQYFGPGTRLTVT.

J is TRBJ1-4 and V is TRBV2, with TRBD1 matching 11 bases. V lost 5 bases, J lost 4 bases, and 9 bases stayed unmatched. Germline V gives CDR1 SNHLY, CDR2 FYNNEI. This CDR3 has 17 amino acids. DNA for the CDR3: TGTGCCAGCAGTTCTGGACAGGGGGCCGCTTTTAATGAAAAACTGTTTTTT. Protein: CASSSGQGAAFNEKLFF.

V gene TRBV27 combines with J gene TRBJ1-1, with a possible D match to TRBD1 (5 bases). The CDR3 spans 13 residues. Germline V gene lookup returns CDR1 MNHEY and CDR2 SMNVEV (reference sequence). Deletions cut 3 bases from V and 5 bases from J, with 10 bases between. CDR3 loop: CASSFSGVTEAFF. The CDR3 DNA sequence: TGTGCCAGCAGTTTCTCGGGGGTAACTGAAGCTTTCTTT.

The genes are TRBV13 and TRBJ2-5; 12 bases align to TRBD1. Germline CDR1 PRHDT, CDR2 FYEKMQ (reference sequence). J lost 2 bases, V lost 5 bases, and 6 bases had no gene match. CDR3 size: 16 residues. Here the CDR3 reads CASSMGTGGSQETQYF. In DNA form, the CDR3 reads TGTGCCAGCAGCATGGGGACAGGGGGCTCGCAAGAGACCCAGTACTTC.

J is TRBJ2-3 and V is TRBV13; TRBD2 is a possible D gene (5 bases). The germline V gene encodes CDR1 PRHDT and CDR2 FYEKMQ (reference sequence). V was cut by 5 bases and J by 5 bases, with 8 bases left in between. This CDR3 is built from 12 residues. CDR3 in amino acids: CASSRRRDTQYF. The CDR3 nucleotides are TGTGCCAGCAGCCGGAGGCGAGATACGCAGTATTTT.

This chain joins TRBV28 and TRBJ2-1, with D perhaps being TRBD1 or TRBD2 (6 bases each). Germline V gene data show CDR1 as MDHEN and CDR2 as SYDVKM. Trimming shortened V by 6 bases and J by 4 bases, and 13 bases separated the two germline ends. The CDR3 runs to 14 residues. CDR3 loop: CASSWRGNYNEQFF. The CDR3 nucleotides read TGTGCCAGCAGCTGGAGGGGGAATTACAATGAGCAGTTCTTC.

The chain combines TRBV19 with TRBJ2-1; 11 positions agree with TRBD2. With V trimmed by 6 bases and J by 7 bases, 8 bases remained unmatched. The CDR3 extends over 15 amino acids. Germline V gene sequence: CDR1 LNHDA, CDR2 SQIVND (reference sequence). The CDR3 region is CASRWGLAEWNEQFF. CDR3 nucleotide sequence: TGTGCCAGTAGATGGGGACTAGCGGAATGGAATGAGCAGTTCTTC.

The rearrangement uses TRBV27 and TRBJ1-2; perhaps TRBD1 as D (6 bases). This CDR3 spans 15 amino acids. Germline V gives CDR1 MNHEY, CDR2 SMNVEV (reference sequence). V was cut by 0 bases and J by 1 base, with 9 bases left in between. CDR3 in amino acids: CASSLSGGDNYGYTF. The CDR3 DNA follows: TGTGCCAGCAGTTTATCAGGGGGGGATAACTATGGCTACACCTTC.